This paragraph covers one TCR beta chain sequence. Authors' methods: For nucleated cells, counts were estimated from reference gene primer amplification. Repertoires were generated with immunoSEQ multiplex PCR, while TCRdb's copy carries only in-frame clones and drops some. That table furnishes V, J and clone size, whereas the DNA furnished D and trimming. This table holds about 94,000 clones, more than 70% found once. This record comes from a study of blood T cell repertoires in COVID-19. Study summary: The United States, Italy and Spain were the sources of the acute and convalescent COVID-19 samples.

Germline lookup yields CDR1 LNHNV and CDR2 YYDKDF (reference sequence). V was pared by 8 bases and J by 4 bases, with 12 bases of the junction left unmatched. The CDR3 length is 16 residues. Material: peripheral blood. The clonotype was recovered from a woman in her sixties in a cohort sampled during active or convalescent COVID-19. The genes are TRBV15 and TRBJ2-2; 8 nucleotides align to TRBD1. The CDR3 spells CATEKGETGVTGELFF. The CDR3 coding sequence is TGTGCCACCGAAAAAGGAGAGACAGGGGTCACCGGGGAGCTGTTTTTT.